These T cell receptor beta chains were read from a single sample in a study of response to subunit inactivated influenza vaccine. TCRdb passed the RT-PCR reads through MiXCR, listing each CDR3 protein once. The table lists 250,000 to 350,000 distinct CDR3 sequences, approximately 21% of them singletons. The sequenced sample was PBMCs from blood, obtained around 22 months after vaccination. Every receptor here comes from a man between 50 and 69 years old who received an inactivated influenza vaccine. CDR3s include the opening cysteine and the closing phenylalanine or tryptophan. A D gene is named only where the DNA matches it firmly. A row's size may be missing; if present it is once, few, many or a size class.

>-|TRBJ2-7|TRBV4-1|-
CASSQGPGFKYEQYF
TGCGCCAGCAGCCAAGGGCCCGGTTTCAAATACGAGCAGTACTTC
>-|TRBJ1-2|TRBV14|-
CASSQDRAGLYGYTF
TGTGCCAGCAGCCAAGACAGGGCGGGCCTCTATGGCTACACCTTC
>-|TRBJ1-3|TRBV12-3/TRBV12-4|-
CASSPRAYSGNTIYF
TGTGCCAGCAGCCCCAGGGCCTACTCTGGAAACACCATATATTTT
>TRBD1|TRBJ2-2|TRBV5-1|few
CASSFGTGKTGELFF
TGCGCCAGCAGCTTCGGGACAGGGAAGACCGGGGAGCTGTTTTTT
>-|TRBJ1-6|TRBV10-3|-
CAISEFGTRSSYNSPLHF
TGTGCCATCAGTGAGTTCGGGACGCGGAGCTCCTATAATTCACCCCTCCACTTT
>TRBD1|TRBJ1-6|TRBV30|many
CASRQGAQEYSPLHF
TGTGCCTCTCGACAGGGGGCGCAGGAATACTCACCCCTCCACTTT
>-|TRBJ1-1|TRBV20-1|many
CSAREITGVGTEAFF
TGCAGTGCTAGAGAGATAACCGGGGTTGGGACTGAAGCTTTCTTT
>-|TRBJ1-4|TRBV7-9|few
CASSLGVEKLFF
TGTGCCAGCAGCTTAGGAGTCGAAAAACTGTTTTTT
>-|TRBJ2-1|TRBV19|few
CASSNSLTSYNEQFF
TGTGCCAGTAGTAACAGTCTAACGTCCTACAATGAGCAGTTCTTC
>-|TRBJ2-1|TRBV20-1|few
CSARRWSGNEQFF
TGCAGTGCTAGGCGTTGGAGTGGTAATGAGCAGTTCTTC